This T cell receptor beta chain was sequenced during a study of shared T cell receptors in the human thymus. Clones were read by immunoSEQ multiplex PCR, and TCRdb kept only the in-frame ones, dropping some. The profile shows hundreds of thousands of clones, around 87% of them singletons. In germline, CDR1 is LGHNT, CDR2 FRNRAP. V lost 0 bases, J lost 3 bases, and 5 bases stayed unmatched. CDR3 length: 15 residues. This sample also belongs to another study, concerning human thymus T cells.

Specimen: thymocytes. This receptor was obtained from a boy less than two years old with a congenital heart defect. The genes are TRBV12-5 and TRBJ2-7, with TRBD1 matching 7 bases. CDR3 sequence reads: CASGLVRQGVYEQYF. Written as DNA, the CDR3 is TGTGCTAGTGGTTTGGTAAGACAGGGAGTCTACGAGCAGTACTTC.